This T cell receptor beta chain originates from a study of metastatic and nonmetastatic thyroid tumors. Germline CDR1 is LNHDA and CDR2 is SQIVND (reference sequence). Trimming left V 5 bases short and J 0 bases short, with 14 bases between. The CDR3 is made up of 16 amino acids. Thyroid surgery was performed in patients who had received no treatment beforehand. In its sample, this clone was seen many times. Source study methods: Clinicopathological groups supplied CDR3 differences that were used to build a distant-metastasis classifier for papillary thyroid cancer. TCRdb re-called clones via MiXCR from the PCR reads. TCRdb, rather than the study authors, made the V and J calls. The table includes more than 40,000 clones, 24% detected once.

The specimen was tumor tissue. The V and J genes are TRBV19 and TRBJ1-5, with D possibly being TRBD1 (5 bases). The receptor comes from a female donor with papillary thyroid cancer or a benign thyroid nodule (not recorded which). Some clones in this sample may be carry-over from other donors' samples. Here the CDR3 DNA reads TGTGCCAGTAGTCTTAGACAGATCTATAGCAATCAGCCCCAGCATTTT. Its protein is CASSLRQIYSNQPQHF.